This T cell receptor beta chain appears in the sequencing data of a study of OX40 agonist ivuxolimab in advanced cancers. General study points: Low normalized T-cell clonal expansion was also seen in some nonresponders.

This table comes from immunoSEQ multiplex PCR, and its TCRdb copy is limited to in-frame clones, with some not included. The data contain about 74,000 clones, roughly 82% of them singletons. In regard to this clone: Its matching antigen is unknown.

V was clipped by 3 bases and J by 7 bases; unmatched bases: 8. The CDR3 loop spans 14 amino acids. Germline CDR1 and CDR2: GTSNPN and SVGIG (reference sequence). The sample here was CD4+ or CD8+ T cells sorted from blood, taken in a trial of the OX40 agonist ivuxolimab. The chain recombines TRBV30 with TRBJ2-2; 7 bases are shared with TRBD1. The clonotype comes from an adult with an advanced solid tumor such as melanoma, head and neck, liver or kidney cancer. Here the CDR3 DNA reads TGTGCCTGGAGCGAGACAGGGCCTAACGGGGAGCTGTTTTTT. It specifies CAWSETGPNGELFF.